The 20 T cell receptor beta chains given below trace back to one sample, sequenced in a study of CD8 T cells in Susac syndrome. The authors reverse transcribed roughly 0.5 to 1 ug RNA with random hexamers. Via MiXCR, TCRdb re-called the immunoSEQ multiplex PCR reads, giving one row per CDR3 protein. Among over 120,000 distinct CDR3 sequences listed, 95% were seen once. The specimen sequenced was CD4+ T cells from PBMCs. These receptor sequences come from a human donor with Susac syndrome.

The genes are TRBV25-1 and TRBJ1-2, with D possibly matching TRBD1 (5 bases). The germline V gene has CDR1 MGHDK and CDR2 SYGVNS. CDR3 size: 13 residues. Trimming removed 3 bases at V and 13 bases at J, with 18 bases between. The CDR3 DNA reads TGTGCCAGCAGTGATCAGGGACTCTTGAAGCTCACCTTC. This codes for CASSDQGLLKLTF.

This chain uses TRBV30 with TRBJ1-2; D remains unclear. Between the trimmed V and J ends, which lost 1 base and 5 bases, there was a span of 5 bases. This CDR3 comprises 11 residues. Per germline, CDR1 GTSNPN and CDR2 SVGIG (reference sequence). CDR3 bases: TGTGCCTGGAGTGCGGGTTATGGCTACACCTTC. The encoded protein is CAWSAGYGYTF.

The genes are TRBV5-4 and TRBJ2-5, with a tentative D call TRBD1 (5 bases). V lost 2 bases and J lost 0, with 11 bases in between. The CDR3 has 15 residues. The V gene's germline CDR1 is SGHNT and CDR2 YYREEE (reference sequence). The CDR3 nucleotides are TGTGCCAGCAGCTTACCCTTAGGGGACCAAGAGACCCAGTACTTC. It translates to CASSLPLGDQETQYF. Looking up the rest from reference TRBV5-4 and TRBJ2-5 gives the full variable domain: ETGVTQSPTHLIKTRGQQVTLRCSSQSGHNTVSWYQQALGQGPQFIFQYYREEENGRGNFPPRFSGLQFPNYSSELNVNALELDDSALYLCASSLPLGDQETQYFGPGTRLLVL.

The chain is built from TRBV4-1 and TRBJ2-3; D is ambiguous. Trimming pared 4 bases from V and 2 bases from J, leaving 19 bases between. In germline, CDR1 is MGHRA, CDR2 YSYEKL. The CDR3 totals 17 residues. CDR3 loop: CASSLGRVGGYTDTQYF. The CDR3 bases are TGCGCCAGCAGCCTCGGAAGGGTTGGTGGGTACACAGATACGCAGTATTTT.

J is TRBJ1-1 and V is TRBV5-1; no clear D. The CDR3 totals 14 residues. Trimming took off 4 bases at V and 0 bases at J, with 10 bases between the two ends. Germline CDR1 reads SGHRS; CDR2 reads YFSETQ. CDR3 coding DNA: TGCGCCAGCAGCGTGGACGGTCTGAACACTGAAGCTTTCTTT. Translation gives CASSVDGLNTEAFF.

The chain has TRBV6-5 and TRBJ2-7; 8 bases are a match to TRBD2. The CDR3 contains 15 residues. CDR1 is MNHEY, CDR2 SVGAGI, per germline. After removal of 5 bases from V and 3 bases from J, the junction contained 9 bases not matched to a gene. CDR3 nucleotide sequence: TGTGCCAGCAGTCTTAGCGGGGCGAAACACTACGAGCAGTACTTC. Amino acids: CASSLSGAKHYEQYF.

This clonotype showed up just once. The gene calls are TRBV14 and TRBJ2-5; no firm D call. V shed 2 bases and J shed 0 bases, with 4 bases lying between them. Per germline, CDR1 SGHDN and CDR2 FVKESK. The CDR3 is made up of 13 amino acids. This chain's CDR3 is CASSQQDQETQYF. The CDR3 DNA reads TGTGCCAGCAGCCAACAGGACCAAGAGACCCAGTACTTC.

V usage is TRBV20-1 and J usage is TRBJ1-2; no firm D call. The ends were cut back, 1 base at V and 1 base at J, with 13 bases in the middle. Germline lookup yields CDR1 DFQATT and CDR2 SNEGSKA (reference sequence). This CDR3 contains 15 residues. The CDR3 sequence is CSARVRSAINYGYTF. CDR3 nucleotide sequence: TGCAGTGCTAGAGTCAGGTCAGCTATTAACTATGGCTACACCTTC.

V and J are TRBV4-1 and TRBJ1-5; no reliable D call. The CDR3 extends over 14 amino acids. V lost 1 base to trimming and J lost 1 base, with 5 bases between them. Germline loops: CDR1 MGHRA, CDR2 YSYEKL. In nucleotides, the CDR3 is TGCGCCAGCAGCCAAGGTTGGAGCAATCAGCCCCAGCATTTT. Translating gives CASSQGWSNQPQHF.

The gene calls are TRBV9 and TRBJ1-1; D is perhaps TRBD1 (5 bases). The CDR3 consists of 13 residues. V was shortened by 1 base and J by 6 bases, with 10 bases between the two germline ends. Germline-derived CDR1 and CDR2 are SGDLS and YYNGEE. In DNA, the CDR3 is TGTGCCAGCAGCGTAAACCGGGACTCTGAAGCTTTCTTT. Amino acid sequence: CASSVNRDSEAFF.

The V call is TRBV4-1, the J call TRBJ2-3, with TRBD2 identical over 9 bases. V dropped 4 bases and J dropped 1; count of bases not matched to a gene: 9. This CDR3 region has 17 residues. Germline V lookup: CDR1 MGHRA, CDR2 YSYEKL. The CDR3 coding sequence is TGCGCCAGCAGCCCTTCACATAGCGGGAGAGGCACAGATACGCAGTATTTT. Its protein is CASSPSHSGRGTDTQYF.

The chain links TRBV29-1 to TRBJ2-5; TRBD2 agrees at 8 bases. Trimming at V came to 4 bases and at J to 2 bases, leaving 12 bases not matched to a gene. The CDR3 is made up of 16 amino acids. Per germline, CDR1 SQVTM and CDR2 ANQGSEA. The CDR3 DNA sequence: TGCAGCGTTGCGACCTCCTTTGCGGGGGGACAAGAGACCCAGTACTTC. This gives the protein CSVATSFAGGQETQYF.

The CDR3 loop reads CSAKGNGNQPQHF. CDR3 sequence (DNA): TGCAGTGCTAAGGGTAACGGCAATCAGCCCCAGCATTTT. The rearrangement joins TRBV20-1 to TRBJ1-5; D not resolved. CDR3 length: 13 amino acids. Trimming removed 4 bases at V and 2 bases at J, with 9 bases between. Germline loops: CDR1 DFQATT, CDR2 SNEGSKA (reference sequence).

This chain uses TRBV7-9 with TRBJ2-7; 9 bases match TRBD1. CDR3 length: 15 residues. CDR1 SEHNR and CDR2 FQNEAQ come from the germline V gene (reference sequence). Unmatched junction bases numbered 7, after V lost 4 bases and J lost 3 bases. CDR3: CASSSAGTGSYEQYF. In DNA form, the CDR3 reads TGTGCCAGCAGCTCGGCCGGGACAGGGAGCTACGAGCAGTACTTC. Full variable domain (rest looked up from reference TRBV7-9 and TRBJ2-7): DTGVSQNPRHKITKRGQNVTFRCDPISEHNRLYWYRQTLGQGPEFLTYFQNEAQLEKSRLLSDRFSAERPKGSFSTLEIQRTEQGDSAMYLCASSSAGTGSYEQYFGPGTRLTVT.

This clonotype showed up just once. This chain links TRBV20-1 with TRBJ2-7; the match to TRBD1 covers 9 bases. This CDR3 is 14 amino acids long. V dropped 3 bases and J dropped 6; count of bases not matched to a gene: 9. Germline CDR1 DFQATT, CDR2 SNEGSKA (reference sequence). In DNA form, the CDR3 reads TGCAGTGCTAGGTCCGGGACAGGGCGAGGCGAGCAGTACTTC. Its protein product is CSARSGTGRGEQYF.

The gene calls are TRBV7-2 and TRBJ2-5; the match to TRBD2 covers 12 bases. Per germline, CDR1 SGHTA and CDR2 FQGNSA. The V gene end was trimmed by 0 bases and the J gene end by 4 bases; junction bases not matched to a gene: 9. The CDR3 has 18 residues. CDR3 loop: CASSLAPATSGSGETQYF. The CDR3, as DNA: TGTGCCAGCAGCTTAGCCCCTGCGACTAGCGGGAGTGGAGAGACCCAGTACTTC.

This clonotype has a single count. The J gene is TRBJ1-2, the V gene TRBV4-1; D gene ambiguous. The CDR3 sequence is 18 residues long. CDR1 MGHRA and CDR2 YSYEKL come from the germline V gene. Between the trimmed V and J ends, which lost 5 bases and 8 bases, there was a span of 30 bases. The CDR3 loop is CASSSSGLRSPPSLGYTF. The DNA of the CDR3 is TGCGCCAGCAGCTCCTCCGGGTTGAGGAGTCCCCCCTCTTTGGGCTACACCTTC.

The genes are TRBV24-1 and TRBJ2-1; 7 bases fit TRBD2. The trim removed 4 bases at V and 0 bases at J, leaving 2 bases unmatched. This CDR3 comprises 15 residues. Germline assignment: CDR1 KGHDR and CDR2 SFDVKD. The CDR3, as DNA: TGTGCCACCAGTGAGGGCGGGAGCTCCTACAATGAGCAGTTCTTC. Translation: CATSEGGSSYNEQFF.

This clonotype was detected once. The CDR3 bases are TGCAGTGCTAGTAATAAGGACAGGGGGGACTATGGCTACACCTTC. It is translated as CSASNKDRGDYGYTF. The chain couples TRBV20-1 to TRBJ1-2, with 10 nucleotides matching TRBD1. With 3 bases clipped from V and 3 bases from J, the junction kept 7 bases outside the gene matches. The germline CDR1 and CDR2 sequences are DFQATT and SNEGSKA (reference sequence). This CDR3 comprises 15 residues.

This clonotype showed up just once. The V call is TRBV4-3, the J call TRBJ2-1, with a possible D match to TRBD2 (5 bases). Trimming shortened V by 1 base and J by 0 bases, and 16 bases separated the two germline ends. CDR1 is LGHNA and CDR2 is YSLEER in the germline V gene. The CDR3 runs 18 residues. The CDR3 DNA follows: TGCGCCAGCAGCCAAGTGTGGAGAATAGCGAGCTCCTACAATGAGCAGTTCTTC. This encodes CASSQVWRIASSYNEQFF.